This TCR beta chain was documented in a study of PD-1 blockade in classical Hodgkin lymphoma. The CDR3 is made up of 13 amino acids. CDR1 and CDR2 from the germline V gene are SGHDT and YYEEEE. The V gene lost 5 bases and the J gene lost 8 bases, with 16 bases spanning the gap. Noted time point: cycle 4 day 1 (C4D1), after five to seven weeks of nivolumab. Relapse was seen in all patients after autologous stem cell transplantation, and brentuximab vedotin exposure was variable. Magnetic negative selection of thawed PBMCs was the method by which CD4+ T cells were purified. Produced via immunoSEQ multiplex PCR; TCRdb's table is partial and in-frame only. The sample has around 30,000 clones; about 93% are singletons.

This TCR derives from a human donor with classical Hodgkin lymphoma. This sequence joins TRBV5-6 and TRBJ1-2, with D perhaps matching TRBD1 (6 bases). The specimen was CD4+ T cells from blood, collected before the fourth cycle of nivolumab. Here the CDR3 reads CASSFDRSRGYTF. The CDR3 DNA reads TGTGCCAGCAGTTTTGACAGGAGCAGAGGCTACACCTTC.